These T cell receptor beta chains were read from a single sample in a study of T cells in Graves' hyperthyroidism and ophthalmopathy. Each CDR3 protein gets one entry after TCRdb re-called the multiplex PCR reads with MiXCR. The data contain about 400,000 distinct CDR3 sequences, around 14% of them singletons. Sequenced input: blood. The origin of the receptors is a woman between 25 and 40 years old with Graves' hyperthyroidism. Both conserved end residues are part of each CDR3. The order of the fields is D gene, V gene, clone size, CDR3 protein. D genes are given only for firm matches. The listing skips clone size in some rows; elsewhere it reads once, few, many or a size class.

D: -; V: TRBV19; size: -; CDR3: CASSRGGKETGELFF
D: -; V: TRBV7-2; size: many; CDR3: CASSLGPGFEETQYF
D: -; V: TRBV18; size: many; CDR3: CASSLYHTDTQYF
D: -; V: TRBV28; size: many; CDR3: CASSLTGDNNEQFF
D: -; V: TRBV7-2; size: once; CDR3: CASSLWAESSGNTIYF
D: -; V: TRBV28; size: many; CDR3: CASSLPVGVREQFF
D: TRBD2; V: TRBV11-2; size: few; CDR3: CASSLAGSGRARETQYF
D: -; V: TRBV5-1; size: -; CDR3: CASSLSRLTGELFF
D: -; V: TRBV12-3/TRBV12-4; size: -; CDR3: CASSPDEGIQETQYF
D: -; V: TRBV7-2; size: few; CDR3: CASSRHFSTDTQYF
D: TRBD1; V: TRBV3-1; size: -; CDR3: CASSIGQGANGYTF
D: -; V: TRBV28; size: many; CDR3: CASTDRGVKSGRSRNQETQYF
D: TRBD1; V: TRBV24-1; size: -; CDR3: CATSDPRTGLTNEQFF
D: -; V: TRBV6-1; size: many; CDR3: CASSPWAHSYNEQFF
D: TRBD1; V: TRBV7-8; size: few; CDR3: CASSLRGPASTDTQYF
D: -; V: TRBV2; size: many; CDR3: CASSPQNIQYF
D: TRBD1; V: TRBV6-1; size: -; CDR3: CATNKGTGTEAFF
D: -; V: TRBV9; size: few; CDR3: CASSVGGSNEKLFF
D: -; V: TRBV28; size: many; CDR3: CASSVLTLLDTEAFF
D: -; V: TRBV28; size: many; CDR3: CASSVAGRETQYF
D: -; V: TRBV28; size: many; CDR3: CASSGGRETQYF
D: -; V: TRBV29-1; size: many; CDR3: CSVEARDTNTEAFF
D: TRBD2; V: TRBV20-1; size: -; CDR3: CSARGWSGRPEQFF
D: TRBD1; V: TRBV5-1; size: many; CDR3: CASSFSGTDPLGAFF
D: -; V: TRBV18; size: few; CDR3: CASSQDRGGNSPLHF
D: -; V: TRBV28; size: -; CDR3: CASTPGPLYEQYF
D: TRBD2; V: TRBV20-1; size: few; CDR3: CSASSSSGPSTDTQYF
D: -; V: TRBV28; size: many; CDR3: CASDYRQENQPQHF
D: -; V: TRBV28; size: many; CDR3: CASSSRTAWGETQYF
D: TRBD2; V: TRBV29-1; size: -; CDR3: CSVQLAHSYEQYF
D: -; V: TRBV5-1; size: few; CDR3: CASSLEGAIGNTIYF